This T cell receptor beta chain originates from a study of blood T cell repertoires in COVID-19. The table came from immunoSEQ multiplex PCR; TCRdb's copy has only in-frame clones and leaves some out. The sample comprises about 670,000 clones, about nine tenths of which are singletons, and around 0.3% rests with the top ten. The sample taken for sequencing was peripheral blood. This receptor was obtained from a woman in her late teens or twenties with acute or convalescent COVID-19.

CDR3 nucleotides: TGTGCCACCCCCGGGACAGGGGACAATGAGCAGTTCTTC. Translation gives CATPGTGDNEQFF. V is TRBV24-1 and J is TRBJ2-1, with TRBD1 matching 10 bases. The J segment lost 5 bases and the V segment lost 9 bases, leaving 3 bases of the junction unmatched. Germline values: CDR1 KGHDR, CDR2 SFDVKD. The CDR3 sequence is 13 residues long.